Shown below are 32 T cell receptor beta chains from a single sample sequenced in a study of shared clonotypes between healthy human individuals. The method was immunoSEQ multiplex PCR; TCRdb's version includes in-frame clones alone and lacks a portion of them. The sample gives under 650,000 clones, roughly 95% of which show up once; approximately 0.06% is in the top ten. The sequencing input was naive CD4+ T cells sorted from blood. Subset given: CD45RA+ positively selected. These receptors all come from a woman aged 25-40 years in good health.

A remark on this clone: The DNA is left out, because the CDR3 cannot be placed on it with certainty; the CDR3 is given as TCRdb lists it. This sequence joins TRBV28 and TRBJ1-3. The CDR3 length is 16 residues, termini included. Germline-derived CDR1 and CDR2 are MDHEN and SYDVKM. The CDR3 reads CASSSSTEYIGNTIYF.

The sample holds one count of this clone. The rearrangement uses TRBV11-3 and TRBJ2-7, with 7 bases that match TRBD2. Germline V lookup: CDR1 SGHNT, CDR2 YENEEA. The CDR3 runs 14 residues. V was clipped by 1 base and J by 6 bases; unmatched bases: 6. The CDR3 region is CASSLGGSGSEQYF. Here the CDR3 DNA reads TGTGCCAGCAGCTTAGGCGGGAGCGGCTCCGAGCAGTACTTC.

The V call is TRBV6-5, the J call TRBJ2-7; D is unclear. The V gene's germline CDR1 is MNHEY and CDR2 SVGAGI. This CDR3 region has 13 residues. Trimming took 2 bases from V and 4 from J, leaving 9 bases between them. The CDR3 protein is CASSYDAGYEQYF. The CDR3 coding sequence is TGTGCCAGCAGTTACGATGCAGGATACGAGCAGTACTTC.

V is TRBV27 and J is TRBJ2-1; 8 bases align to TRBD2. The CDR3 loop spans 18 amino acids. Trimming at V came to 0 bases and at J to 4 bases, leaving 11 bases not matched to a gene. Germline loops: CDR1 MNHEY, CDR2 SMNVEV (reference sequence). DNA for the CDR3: TGTGCCAGCAGTTTATCTTTCCTGAGACTAGCGAGATACAATGAGCAGTTCTTC. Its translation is CASSLSFLRLARYNEQFF.

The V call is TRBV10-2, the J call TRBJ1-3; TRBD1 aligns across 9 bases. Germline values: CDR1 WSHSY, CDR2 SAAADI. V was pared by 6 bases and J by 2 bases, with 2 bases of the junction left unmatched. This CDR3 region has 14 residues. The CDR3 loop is CASRDRGAGNTIYF. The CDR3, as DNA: TGCGCCAGCAGGGACAGGGGAGCTGGAAACACCATATATTTT.

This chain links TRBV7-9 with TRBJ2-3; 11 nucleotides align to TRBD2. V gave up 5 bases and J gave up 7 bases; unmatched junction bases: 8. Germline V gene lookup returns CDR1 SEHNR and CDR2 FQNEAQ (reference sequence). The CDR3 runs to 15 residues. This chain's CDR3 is CASSLEGLAENTQYF. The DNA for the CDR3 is TGTGCCAGCAGCCTGGAGGGACTAGCGGAGAATACGCAGTATTTT. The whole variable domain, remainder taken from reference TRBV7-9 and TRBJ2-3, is DTGVSQNPRHKITKRGQNVTFRCDPISEHNRLYWYRQTLGQGPEFLTYFQNEAQLEKSRLLSDRFSAERPKGSFSTLEIQRTEQGDSAMYLCASSLEGLAENTQYFGPGTRLTVL.

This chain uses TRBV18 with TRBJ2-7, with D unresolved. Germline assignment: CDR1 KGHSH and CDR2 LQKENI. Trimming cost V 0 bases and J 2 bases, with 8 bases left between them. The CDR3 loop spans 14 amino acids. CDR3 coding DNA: TGTGCCAGCTCACCACCCAGAGCCACCTACGAGCAGTACTTC. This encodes CASSPPRATYEQYF.

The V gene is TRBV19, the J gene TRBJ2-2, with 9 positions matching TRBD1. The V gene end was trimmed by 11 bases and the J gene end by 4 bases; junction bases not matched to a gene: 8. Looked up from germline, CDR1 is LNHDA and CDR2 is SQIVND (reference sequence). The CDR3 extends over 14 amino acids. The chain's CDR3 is CAAQGQGLTGELFF. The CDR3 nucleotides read TGTGCCGCGCAGGGACAGGGTCTCACCGGGGAGCTGTTTTTT.

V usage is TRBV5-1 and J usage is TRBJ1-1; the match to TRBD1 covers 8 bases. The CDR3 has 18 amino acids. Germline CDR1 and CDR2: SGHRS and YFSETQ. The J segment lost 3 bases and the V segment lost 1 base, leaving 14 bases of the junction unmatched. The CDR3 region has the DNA TGCGCCAGCAGCTTGAAGGGGAAGACAGGGGTAAAGGACACTGAAGCTTTCTTT. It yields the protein CASSLKGKTGVKDTEAFF.

The DNA for the CDR3 is TGTGCCAGCAGTTCAAAAACACGCCGAGTTTATAGCAATCAGCCCCAGCATTTT. As protein: CASSSKTRRVYSNQPQHF. The chain employs TRBV28 and TRBJ1-5, with D unresolved. V was pared by 4 bases and J by 0 bases, with 19 bases between. The CDR3 runs 18 residues. Germline CDR1 and CDR2: MDHEN and SYDVKM.

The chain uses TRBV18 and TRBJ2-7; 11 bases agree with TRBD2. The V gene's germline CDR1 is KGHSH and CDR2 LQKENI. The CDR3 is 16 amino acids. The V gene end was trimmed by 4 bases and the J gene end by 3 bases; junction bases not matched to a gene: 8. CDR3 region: CASSLYTSGSNYEQYF. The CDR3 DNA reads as TGTGCCAGCTCACTTTATACTAGCGGGAGTAACTACGAGCAGTACTTC. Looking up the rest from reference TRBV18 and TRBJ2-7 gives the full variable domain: NAGVMQNPRHLVRRRGQEARLRCSPMKGHSHVYWYRQLPEEGLKFMVYLQKENIIDESGMPKERFSAEFPKEGPSILRIQQVVRGDSAAYFCASSLYTSGSNYEQYFGPGTRLTVT.

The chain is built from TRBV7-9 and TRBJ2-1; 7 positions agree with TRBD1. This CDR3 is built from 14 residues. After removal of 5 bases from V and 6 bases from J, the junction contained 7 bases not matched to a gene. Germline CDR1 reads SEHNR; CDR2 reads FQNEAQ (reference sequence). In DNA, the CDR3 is TGTGCCAGCAGCAAAACAGACAGGGCCAATGAGCAGTTCTTC. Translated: CASSKTDRANEQFF.

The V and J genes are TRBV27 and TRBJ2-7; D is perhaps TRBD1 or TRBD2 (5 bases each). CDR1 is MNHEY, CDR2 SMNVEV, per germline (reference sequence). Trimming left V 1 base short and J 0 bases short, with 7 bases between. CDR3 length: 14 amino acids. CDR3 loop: CASSLLGTSYEQYF. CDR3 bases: TGTGCCAGCAGTTTATTGGGGACCTCCTACGAGCAGTACTTC.

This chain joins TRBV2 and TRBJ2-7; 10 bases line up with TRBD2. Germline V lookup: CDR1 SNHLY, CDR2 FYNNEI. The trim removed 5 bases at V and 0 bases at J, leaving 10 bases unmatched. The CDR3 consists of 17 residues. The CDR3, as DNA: TGTGCCAGCAGTTTCCCCCAGCGGGAGGGCCTCTCCTACGAGCAGTACTTC. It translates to CASSFPQREGLSYEQYF.

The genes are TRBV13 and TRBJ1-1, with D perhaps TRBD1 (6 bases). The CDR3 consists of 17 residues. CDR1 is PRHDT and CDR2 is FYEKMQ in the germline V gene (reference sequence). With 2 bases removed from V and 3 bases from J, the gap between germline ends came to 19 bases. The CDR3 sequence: CASSLYGPGAVDTEAFF. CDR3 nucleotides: TGTGCCAGCAGCTTATATGGGCCAGGGGCGGTGGACACTGAAGCTTTCTTT.

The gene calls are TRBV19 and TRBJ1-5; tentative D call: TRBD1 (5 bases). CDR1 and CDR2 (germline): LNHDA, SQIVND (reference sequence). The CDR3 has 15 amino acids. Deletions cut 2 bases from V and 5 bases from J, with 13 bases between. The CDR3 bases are TGTGCCAGTAGTATATTTGGGACTGGGGATCAGCCCCAGCATTTT. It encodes CASSIFGTGDQPQHF. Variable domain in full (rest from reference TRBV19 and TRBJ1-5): DGGITQSPKYLFRKEGQNVTLSCEQNLNHDAMYWYRQDPGQGLRLIYYSQIVNDFQKGDIAEGYSVSREKKESFPLTVTSAQKNPTAFYLCASSIFGTGDQPQHFGDGTRLSIL.

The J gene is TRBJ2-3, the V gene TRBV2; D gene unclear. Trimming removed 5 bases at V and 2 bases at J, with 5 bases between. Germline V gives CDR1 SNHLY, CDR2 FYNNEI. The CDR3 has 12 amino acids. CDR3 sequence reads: CASSFATDTQYF. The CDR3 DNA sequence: TGTGCCAGCAGTTTTGCCACAGATACGCAGTATTTT.

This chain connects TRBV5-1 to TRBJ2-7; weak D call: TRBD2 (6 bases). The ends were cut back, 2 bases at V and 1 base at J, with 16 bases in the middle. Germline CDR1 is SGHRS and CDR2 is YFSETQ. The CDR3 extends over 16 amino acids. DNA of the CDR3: TGCGCCAGCAGCTTTGTCGGGGGTCCTGAGTCCTACGAGCAGTACTTC. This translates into CASSFVGGPESYEQYF. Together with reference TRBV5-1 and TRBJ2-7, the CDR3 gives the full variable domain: KAGVTQTPRYLIKTRGQQVTLSCSPISGHRSVSWYQQTPGQGLQFLFEYFSETQRNKGNFPGRFSGRQFSNSRSEMNVSTLELGDSALYLCASSFVGGPESYEQYFGPGTRLTVT.

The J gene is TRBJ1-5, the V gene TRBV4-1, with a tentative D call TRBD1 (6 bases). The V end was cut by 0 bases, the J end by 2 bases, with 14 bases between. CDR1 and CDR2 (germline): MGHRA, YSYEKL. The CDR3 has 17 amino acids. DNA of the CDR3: TGCGCCAGCAGCCAAGATCAGGCAAGGGGGGGCAATCAGCCCCAGCATTTT. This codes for CASSQDQARGGNQPQHF.

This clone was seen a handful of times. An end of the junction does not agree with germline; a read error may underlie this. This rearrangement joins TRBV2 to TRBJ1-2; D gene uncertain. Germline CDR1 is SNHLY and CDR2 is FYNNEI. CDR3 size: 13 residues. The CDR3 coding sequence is TGTGCCCGCAGGAAATCTGTCGACTATGGCTACACCTTC. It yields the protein CARRKSVDYGYTF.

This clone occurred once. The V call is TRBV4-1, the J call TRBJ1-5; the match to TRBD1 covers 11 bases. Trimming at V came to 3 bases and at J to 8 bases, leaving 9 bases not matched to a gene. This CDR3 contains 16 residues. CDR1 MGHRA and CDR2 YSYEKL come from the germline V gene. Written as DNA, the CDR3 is TGCGCCAGCAGCCAGGTCCGGGACAGGGGGTATAAGCCCCAGCATTTT. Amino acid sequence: CASSQVRDRGYKPQHF.

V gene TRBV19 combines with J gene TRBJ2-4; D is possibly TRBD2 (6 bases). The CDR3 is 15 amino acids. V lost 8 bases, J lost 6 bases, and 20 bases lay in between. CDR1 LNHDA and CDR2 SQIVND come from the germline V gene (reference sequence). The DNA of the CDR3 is TGTGCCAGTGAAACATCGGGACTTCCTCGAAACATTCAGTACTTC. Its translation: CASETSGLPRNIQYF.

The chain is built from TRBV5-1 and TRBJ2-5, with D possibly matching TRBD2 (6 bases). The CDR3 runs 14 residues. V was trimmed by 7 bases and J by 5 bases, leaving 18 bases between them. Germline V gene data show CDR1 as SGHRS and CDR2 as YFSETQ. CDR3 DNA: TGCGCCAGCTTTCCCGGGAGCTTGGGGGAGACCCAGTACTTC. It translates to CASFPGSLGETQYF.

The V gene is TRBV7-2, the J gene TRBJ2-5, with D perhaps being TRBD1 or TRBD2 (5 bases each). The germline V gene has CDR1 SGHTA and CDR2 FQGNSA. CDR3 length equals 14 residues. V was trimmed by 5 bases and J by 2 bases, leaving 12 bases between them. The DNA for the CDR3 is TGTGCCAGCAGCCTGGGGCTAGCTCAAGAGACCCAGTACTTC. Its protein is CASSLGLAQETQYF. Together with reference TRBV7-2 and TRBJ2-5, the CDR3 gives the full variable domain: GAGVSQSPSNKVTEKGKDVELRCDPISGHTALYWYRQSLGQGLEFLIYFQGNSAPDKSGLPSDRFSAERTGGSVSTLTIQRTQQEDSAVYLCASSLGLAQETQYFGPGTRLLVL.

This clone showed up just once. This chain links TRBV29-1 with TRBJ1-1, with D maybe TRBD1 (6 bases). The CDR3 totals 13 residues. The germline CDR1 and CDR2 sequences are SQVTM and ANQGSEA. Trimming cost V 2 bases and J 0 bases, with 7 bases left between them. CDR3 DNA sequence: TGCAGCGTTGAAACAGGGATGAACACTGAAGCTTTCTTT. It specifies CSVETGMNTEAFF.

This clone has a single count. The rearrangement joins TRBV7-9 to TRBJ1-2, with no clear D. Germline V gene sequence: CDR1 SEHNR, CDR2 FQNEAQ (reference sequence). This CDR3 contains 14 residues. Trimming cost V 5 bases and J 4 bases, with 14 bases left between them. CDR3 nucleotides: TGTGCCAGCAGCCCACCCCCCGAATCCTATGGCTACACCTTC. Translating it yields CASSPPPESYGYTF.

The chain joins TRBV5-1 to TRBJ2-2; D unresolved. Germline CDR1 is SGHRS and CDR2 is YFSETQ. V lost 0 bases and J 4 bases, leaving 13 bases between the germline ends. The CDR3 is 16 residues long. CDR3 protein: CASSLDPIRATGELFF. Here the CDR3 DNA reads TGCGCCAGCAGCTTGGATCCGATAAGGGCCACCGGGGAGCTGTTTTTT. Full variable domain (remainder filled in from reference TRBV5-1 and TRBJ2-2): KAGVTQTPRYLIKTRGQQVTLSCSPISGHRSVSWYQQTPGQGLQFLFEYFSETQRNKGNFPGRFSGRQFSNSRSEMNVSTLELGDSALYLCASSLDPIRATGELFFGEGSRLTVL.

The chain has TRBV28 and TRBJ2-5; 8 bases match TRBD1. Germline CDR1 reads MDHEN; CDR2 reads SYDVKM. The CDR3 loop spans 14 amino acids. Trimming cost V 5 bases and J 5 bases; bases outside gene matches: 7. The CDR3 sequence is CASSATGVRETQYF. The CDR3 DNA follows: TGTGCCAGCAGTGCGACAGGGGTACGGGAGACCCAGTACTTC.

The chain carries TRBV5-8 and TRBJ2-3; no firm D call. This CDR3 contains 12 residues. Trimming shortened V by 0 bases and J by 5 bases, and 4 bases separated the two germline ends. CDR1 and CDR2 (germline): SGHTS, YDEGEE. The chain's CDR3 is CASSLAGDTQYF. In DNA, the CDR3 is TGTGCCAGCAGCTTGGCGGGAGATACGCAGTATTTT.

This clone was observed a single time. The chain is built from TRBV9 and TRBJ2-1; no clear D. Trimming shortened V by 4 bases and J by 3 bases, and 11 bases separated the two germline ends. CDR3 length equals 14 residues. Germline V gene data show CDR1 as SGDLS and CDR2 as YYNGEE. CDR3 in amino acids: CASSPSGNYNEQFF. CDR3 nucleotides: TGTGCCAGCAGCCCCTCCGGAAACTACAATGAGCAGTTCTTC.

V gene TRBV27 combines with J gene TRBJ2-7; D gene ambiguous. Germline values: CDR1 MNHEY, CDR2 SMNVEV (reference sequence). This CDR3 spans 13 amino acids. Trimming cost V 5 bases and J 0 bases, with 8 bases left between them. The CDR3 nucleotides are TGTGCCAGCAGTAAACATAGCTCCTACGAGCAGTACTTC. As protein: CASSKHSSYEQYF.

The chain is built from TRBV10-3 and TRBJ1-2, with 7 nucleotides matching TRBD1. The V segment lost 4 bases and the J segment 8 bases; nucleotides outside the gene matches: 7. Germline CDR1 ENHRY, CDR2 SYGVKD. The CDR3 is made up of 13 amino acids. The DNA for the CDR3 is TGTGCCATCAGTGTACAGGGGAGTAGCGGCTACACCTTC. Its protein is CAISVQGSSGYTF.